This T cell receptor beta chain was obtained from a study of blood T cell repertoires in COVID-19. The assay was immunoSEQ multiplex PCR, and TCRdb's table has in-frame clones only and misses some. The data show 300,000 to 450,000 clones, about 85% seen once. The CDR3 has 14 residues. V was pared by 6 bases and J by 5 bases, with 4 bases of the junction left unmatched. The V gene's germline CDR1 is SGHRS and CDR2 YFSETQ. This TCR was recovered from a woman aged 18-29 years with acute or convalescent COVID-19. The chain recombines TRBV5-1 with TRBJ2-1; 11 positions agree with TRBD2. The sample was peripheral blood. CDR3 residues: CASNVAGGNNEQFF. DNA for the CDR3: TGCGCCAGCAACGTAGCGGGAGGGAACAATGAGCAGTTCTTC.